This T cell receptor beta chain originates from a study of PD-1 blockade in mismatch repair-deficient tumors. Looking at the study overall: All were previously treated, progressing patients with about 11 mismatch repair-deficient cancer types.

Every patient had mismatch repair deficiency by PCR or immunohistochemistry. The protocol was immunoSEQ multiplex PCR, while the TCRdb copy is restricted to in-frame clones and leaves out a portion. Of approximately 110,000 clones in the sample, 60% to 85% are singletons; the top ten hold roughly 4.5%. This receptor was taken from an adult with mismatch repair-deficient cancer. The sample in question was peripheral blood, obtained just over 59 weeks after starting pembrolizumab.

This CDR3 reads CASSSPMRGQETQYF. CDR3 DNA: TGTGCCAGCAGTTCCCCGATGAGGGGCCAAGAGACCCAGTACTTC. This sequence joins TRBV7-9 and TRBJ2-5; D is tentatively TRBD1 or TRBD2 (5 bases each). Germline CDR1 SEHNR, CDR2 FQNEAQ (reference sequence). The CDR3 runs to 15 residues. V gave up 6 bases and J gave up 1 base, with 15 bases separating them. Variable domain in full (rest from reference TRBV7-9 and TRBJ2-5): DTGVSQNPRHKITKRGQNVTFRCDPISEHNRLYWYRQTLGQGPEFLTYFQNEAQLEKSRLLSDRFSAERPKGSFSTLEIQRTEQGDSAMYLCASSSPMRGQETQYFGPGTRLLVL.